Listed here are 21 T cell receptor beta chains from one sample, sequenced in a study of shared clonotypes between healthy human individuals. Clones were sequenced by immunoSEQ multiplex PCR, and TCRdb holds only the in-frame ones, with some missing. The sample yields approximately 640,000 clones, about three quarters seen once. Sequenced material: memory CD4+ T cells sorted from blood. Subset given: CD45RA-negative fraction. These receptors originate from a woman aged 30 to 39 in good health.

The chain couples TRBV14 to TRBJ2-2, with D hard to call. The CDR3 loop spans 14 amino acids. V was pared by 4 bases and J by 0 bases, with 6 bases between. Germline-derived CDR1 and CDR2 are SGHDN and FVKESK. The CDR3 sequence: CASSPPTNTGELFF. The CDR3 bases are TGTGCCAGCAGCCCCCCCACGAACACCGGGGAGCTGTTTTTT.

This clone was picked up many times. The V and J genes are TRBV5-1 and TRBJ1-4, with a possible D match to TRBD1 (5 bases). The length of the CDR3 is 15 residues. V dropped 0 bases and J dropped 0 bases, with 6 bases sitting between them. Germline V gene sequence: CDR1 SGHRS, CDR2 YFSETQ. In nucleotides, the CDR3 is TGCGCCAGCAGCTTGGGACAGACAACTAATGAAAAACTGTTTTTT. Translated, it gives CASSLGQTTNEKLFF.

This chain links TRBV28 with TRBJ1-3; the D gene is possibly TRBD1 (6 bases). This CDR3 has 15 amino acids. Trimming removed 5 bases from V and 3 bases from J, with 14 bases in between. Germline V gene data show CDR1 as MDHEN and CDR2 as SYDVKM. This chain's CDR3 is CASSIAGGLGNTIYF. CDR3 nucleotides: TGTGCCAGCAGTATAGCGGGGGGGCTTGGAAACACCATATATTTT.

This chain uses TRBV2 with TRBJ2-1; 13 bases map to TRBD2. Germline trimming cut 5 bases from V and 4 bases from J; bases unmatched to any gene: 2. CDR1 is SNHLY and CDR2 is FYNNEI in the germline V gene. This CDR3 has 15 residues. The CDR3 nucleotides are TGTGCCAGCAGTAGGACTAGCGGGGGATACAATGAGCAGTTCTTC. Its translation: CASSRTSGGYNEQFF.

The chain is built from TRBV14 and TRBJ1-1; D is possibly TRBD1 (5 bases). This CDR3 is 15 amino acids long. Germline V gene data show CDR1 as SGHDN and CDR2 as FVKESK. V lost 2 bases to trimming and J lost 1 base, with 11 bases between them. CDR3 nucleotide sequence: TGTGCCAGCAGCCAACAGGGAGTAGGGAACACTGAAGCTTTCTTT. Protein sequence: CASSQQGVGNTEAFF. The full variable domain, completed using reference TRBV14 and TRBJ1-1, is EAGVTQFPSHSVIEKGQTVTLRCDPISGHDNLYWYRRVMGKEIKFLLHFVKESKQDESGMPNNRFLAERTGGTYSTLKVQPAELEDSGVYFCASSQQGVGNTEAFFGQGTRLTVV.

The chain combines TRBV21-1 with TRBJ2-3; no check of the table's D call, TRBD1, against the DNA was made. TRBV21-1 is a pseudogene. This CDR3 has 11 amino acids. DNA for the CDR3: TGTGCCAGCAGTACAGGGTTGGCGCAGTATTTT. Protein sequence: CASSTGLAQYF.

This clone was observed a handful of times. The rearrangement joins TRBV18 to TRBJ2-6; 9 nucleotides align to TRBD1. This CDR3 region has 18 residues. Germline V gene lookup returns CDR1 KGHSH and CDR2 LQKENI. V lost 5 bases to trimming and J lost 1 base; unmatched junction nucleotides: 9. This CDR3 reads CASSSRGQGLSGANVLTF. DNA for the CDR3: TGTGCCAGCTCATCAAGAGGACAGGGGCTTTCTGGGGCCAACGTCCTGACTTTC.

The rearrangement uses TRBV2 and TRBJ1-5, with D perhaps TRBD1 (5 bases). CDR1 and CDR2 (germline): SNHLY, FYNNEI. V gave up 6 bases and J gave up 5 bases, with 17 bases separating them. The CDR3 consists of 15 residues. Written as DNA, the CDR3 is TGTGCCAGCAGAATACAGGATTCTCGGCATCAGCCCCAGCATTTT. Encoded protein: CASRIQDSRHQPQHF.

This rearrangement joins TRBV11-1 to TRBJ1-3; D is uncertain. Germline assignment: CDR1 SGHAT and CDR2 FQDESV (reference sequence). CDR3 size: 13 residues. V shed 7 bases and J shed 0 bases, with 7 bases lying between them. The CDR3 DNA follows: TGTGCCAGCAACGACTACTCTGGAAACACCATATATTTT. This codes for CASNDYSGNTIYF.

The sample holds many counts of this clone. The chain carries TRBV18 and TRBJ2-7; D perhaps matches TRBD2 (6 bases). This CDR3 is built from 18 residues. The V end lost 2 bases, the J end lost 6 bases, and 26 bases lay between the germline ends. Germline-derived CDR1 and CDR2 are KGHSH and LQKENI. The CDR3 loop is CASSPNSPGEYNPLEQYF. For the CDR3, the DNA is TGTGCCAGCTCACCAAATTCGCCGGGAGAATATAACCCTCTCGAGCAGTACTTC.

The CDR3 DNA reads TGTGCCAGCAGGCTGACTAGCGGAGGGCCTCAGTACTTC. This encodes CASRLTSGGPQYF. The J gene is TRBJ2-4, the V gene TRBV28, with 9 bases fitting TRBD2. CDR1 is MDHEN and CDR2 is SYDVKM in the germline V gene. This CDR3 spans 13 amino acids. With 6 bases clipped from V and 12 bases from J, the junction kept 9 bases outside the gene matches.

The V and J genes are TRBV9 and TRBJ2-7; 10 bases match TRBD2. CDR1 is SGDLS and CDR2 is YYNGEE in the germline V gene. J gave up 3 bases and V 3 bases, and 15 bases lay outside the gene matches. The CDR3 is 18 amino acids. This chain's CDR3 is CASSAGTSVPLWGYEQYF. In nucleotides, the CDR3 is TGTGCCAGCAGCGCCGGGACTAGCGTTCCTTTATGGGGCTACGAGCAGTACTTC.

The CDR3 sequence: CASSHGGTARSWNTGELFF. CDR3 nucleotide sequence: TGTGCCAGTAGTCACGGGGGGACAGCCAGATCTTGGAACACCGGGGAGCTGTTTTTT. The V and J genes are TRBV19 and TRBJ2-2; possibly TRBD1 or TRBD2 for D (7 bases each). The ends were cut back, 5 bases at V and 1 base at J, with 23 bases in the middle. The CDR3 runs 19 residues. Looked up from germline, CDR1 is LNHDA and CDR2 is SQIVND (reference sequence).

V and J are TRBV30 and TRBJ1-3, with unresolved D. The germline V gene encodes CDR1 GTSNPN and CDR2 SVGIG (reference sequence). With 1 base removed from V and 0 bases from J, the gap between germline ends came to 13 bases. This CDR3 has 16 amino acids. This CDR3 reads CAWSGSLLSSGNTIYF. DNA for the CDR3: TGTGCCTGGAGTGGGAGTTTGTTGAGCTCTGGAAACACCATATATTTT. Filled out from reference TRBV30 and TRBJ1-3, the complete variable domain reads SQTIHQWPATLVQPVGSPLSLECTVEGTSNPNLYWYRQAAGRGLQLLFYSVGIGQISSEVPQNLSASRPQDRQFILSSKKLLLSDSGFYLCAWSGSLLSSGNTIYFGEGSWLTVV.

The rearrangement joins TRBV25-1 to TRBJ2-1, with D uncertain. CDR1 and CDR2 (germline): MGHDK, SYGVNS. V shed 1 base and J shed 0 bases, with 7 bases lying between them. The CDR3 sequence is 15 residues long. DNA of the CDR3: TGTGCCAGCAGTGAATCTAACAGCTCCTACAATGAGCAGTTCTTC. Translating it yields CASSESNSSYNEQFF.

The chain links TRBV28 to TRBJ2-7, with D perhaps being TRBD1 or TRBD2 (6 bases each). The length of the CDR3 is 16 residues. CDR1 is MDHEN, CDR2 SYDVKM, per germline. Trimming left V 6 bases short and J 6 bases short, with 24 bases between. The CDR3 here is CASSPTGAGERLEQYF. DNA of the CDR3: TGTGCCAGCAGCCCTACGGGGGCAGGGGAGCGTCTCGAGCAGTACTTC.

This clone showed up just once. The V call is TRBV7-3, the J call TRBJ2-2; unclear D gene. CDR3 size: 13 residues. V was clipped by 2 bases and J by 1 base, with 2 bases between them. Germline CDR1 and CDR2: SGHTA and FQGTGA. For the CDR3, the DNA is TGTGCCAGCAGCTTAGAGAACACCGGGGAGCTGTTTTTT. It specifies CASSLENTGELFF. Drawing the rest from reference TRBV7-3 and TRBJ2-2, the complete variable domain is GAGVSQTPSNKVTEKGKYVELRCDPISGHTALYWYRQSLGQGPEFLIYFQGTGAADDSGLPNDRFFAVRPEGSVSTLKIQRTERGDSAVYLCASSLENTGELFFGEGSRLTVL.

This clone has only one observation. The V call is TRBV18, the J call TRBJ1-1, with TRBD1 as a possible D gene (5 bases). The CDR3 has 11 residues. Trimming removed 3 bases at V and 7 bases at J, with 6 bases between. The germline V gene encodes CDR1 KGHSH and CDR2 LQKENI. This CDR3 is CASSPDSEAFF. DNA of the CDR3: TGTGCCAGCTCACCCGACAGTGAAGCTTTCTTT.

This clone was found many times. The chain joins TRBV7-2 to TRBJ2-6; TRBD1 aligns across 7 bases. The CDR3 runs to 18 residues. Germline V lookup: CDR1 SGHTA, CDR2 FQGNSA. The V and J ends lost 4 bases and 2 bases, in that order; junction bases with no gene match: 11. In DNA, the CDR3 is TGTGCCAGCAGCTACAGACAGGGAAACTTTCCTGGGGCCAACGTCCTGACTTTC. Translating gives CASSYRQGNFPGANVLTF.

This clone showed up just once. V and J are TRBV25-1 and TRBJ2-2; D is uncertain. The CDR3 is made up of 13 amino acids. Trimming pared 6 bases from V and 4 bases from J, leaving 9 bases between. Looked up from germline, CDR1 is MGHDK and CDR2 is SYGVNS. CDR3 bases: TGTGCCAGCAGGGCCAGAGGCACCGGGGAGCTGTTTTTT. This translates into CASRARGTGELFF.

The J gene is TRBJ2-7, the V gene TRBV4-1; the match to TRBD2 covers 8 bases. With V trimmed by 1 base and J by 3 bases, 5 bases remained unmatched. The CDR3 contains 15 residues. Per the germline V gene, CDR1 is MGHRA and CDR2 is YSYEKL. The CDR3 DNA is TGCGCCAGCAGCCAAGTAGGGCGGGGGGACTACGAGCAGTACTTC. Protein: CASSQVGRGDYEQYF.